This is a list of T cell receptor beta chains from one sample in a study of blood T cell repertoires in COVID-19. Using immunoSEQ multiplex PCR, the repertoire was profiled, and TCRdb retains in-frame clones only, with some absent. The sample lists around 170,000 clones, roughly nine tenths seen once, with under 3% in the top ten. The sample was peripheral blood. The source of these receptors is a woman aged 25 to 39 with active or convalescent COVID-19. The CDR3 runs from the conserved cysteine through the conserved F or W. The D gene is left open where the match is weak. Size is stated for part of the rows, as once, few or many counts, or as a class when the clone is expanded.

D: NA; J: TRBJ1-6; size: NA; V: TRBV28; CDR3: CASSLPGQPSYF; DNA: TGTGCCAGCAGTTTACCCGGACAGCCCTCCTACTTT
D: NA; J: TRBJ2-2; size: NA; V: TRBV2; CDR3: CASITDGGTGELFF; DNA: TGTGCCAGCATTACCGACGGGGGAACCGGGGAGCTGTTTTTT
D: TRBD2; J: TRBJ2-7; size: NA; V: TRBV19; CDR3: CASRVTGGYEQYF; DNA: TGTGCCAGCAGAGTTACGGGGGGCTACGAGCAGTACTTC
D: NA; J: TRBJ2-4; size: NA; V: TRBV21-1; CDR3: CASSNGSSGIAKNIQYF; DNA: TGTGCCAGCAGCAACGGGAGTAGCGGGATAGCCAAAAACATTCAGTACTTC
D: NA; J: TRBJ2-5; size: NA; V: TRBV28; CDR3: CASSFPGLGTQYF; DNA: TGTGCCAGCAGTTTTCCGGGATTGGGGACCCAGTACTTC
D: NA; J: TRBJ2-5; size: NA; V: TRBV21-1; CDR3: CASSKGGDRDKETQYF; DNA: TGTGCCAGCAGCAAAGGGGGGGACAGGGACAAAGAGACCCAGTACTTC
D: NA; J: TRBJ2-2; size: NA; V: TRBV7-7; CDR3: CASSHTGTGELFF; DNA: TGTGCTAGCAGCCACACAGGGACCGGGGAGCTGTTTTTT
D: TRBD1; J: TRBJ2-5; size: once; V: TRBV7-2; CDR3: CASSFRTGLAETQYF; DNA: TGTGCCAGCAGCTTTAGGACAGGGTTGGCAGAGACCCAGTACTTC
D: NA; J: TRBJ1-1; size: NA; V: TRBV2; CDR3: CASSDPLVQGKAFF; DNA: TGTGCCAGCAGTGACCCCTTAGTACAGGGCAAAGCTTTCTTT
D: NA; J: TRBJ2-1; size: NA; V: TRBV5-6; CDR3: CASSLWLAPDEQFF; DNA: TGTGCCAGCAGCTTGTGGCTAGCCCCCGATGAGCAGTTCTTC
D: TRBD1; J: TRBJ1-1; size: NA; V: TRBV7-2; CDR3: CASSRQGTEAFF; DNA: TGTGCCAGCAGCCGACAGGGAACTGAAGCTTTCTTT
D: NA; J: TRBJ1-5; size: NA; V: TRBV30; CDR3: CAWKSGVWGNQPQHF; DNA: TGTGCCTGGAAGTCGGGGGTTTGGGGCAATCAGCCCCAGCATTTT
D: NA; J: TRBJ1-1; size: NA; V: TRBV3-1/TRBV3-2; CDR3: CASSTVTGHGMMNTEAFF; DNA: TGTGCCAGCAGCACTGTGACCGGACATGGGATGATGAACACTGAAGCTTTCTTT
D: NA; J: TRBJ1-5; size: NA; V: TRBV16; CDR3: CASSQVSGNQPQHF; DNA: TGTGCCAGCAGCCAAGTCTCAGGAAATCAGCCCCAGCATTTT
D: NA; J: TRBJ1-1; size: NA; V: TRBV29-1; CDR3: CSVEEANTEAFF; DNA: TGCAGCGTTGAAGAGGCGAACACTGAAGCTTTCTTT
D: TRBD1; J: TRBJ1-5; size: once; V: TRBV10-3; CDR3: CAISEGTGDQPQHF; DNA: TGTGCCATCAGTGAGGGGACAGGAGATCAGCCCCAGCATTTT
D: NA; J: TRBJ1-1; size: NA; V: TRBV25-1; CDR3: CASSGNRVVNTEAFF; DNA: TGTGCCAGCAGTGGAAACAGGGTAGTGAACACTGAAGCTTTCTTT
D: NA; J: TRBJ2-1; size: NA; V: TRBV5-6; CDR3: CASSLGPTGLNEQFF; DNA: TGTGCCAGCAGCTTGGGGCCGACAGGCCTTAATGAGCAGTTCTTC
D: TRBD1; J: TRBJ2-5; size: NA; V: TRBV7-2; CDR3: CASSLRTGETQYF; DNA: TGTGCCAGCAGCTTACGGACAGGGGAGACCCAGTACTTC
D: TRBD1; J: TRBJ1-1; size: NA; V: TRBV6-5; CDR3: CASRIGQGNTEAFF; DNA: TGTGCCAGCAGAATTGGACAGGGGAACACTGAAGCTTTCTTT
D: NA; J: TRBJ1-3; size: NA; V: TRBV2; CDR3: CASSDSGVDRNTIYF; DNA: TGTGCCAGCAGTGATTCCGGGGTCGATAGAAACACCATATATTTT
D: NA; J: TRBJ1-3; size: few; V: TRBV28; CDR3: CASSYTGRESGNTIYF; DNA: TGTGCCAGCAGTTATACAGGACGGGAGTCAGGAAACACCATATATTTT